The rows below give T cell receptor beta chains drawn from one sample of a study of identical twins. TCRdb re-called the 5' RACE reads through MiXCR, storing one row per CDR3 protein. Counted here are about 460,000 distinct CDR3 sequences, 14% occurring once; the ten biggest clones make up roughly 0.56%. Separately, the same data were catalogued under a study of yellow fever vaccine responses in identical twins.

The sequenced sample was CD4+ T cells sorted from blood. Source of these receptors: a woman younger than 30 in good health. The CDR3 runs from the conserved cysteine through the conserved F or W. The order of the fields is CDR3 length, V gene, clone size, J gene, D gene, CDR3 DNA, CDR3 protein. D genes are given only for firm matches. The size of a clone is reported for some rows only, either as once, few or many, or as a class for expanded clones.

cdr3_length: 12; v_call: TRBV6-2/TRBV6-3; clone_size: .; j_call: TRBJ2-7; d_call: .; cdr3_nt: TGTGCCAGCGGGCAGAATAGTTACGAGCAGTACTTC; cdr3_aa: CASGQNSYEQYF
cdr3_length: 15; v_call: TRBV7-3; clone_size: .; j_call: TRBJ2-3; d_call: TRBD2; cdr3_nt: TGTGCCAGCAGCATCACGGGGGGGCGGACAGATACGCAGTATTTT; cdr3_aa: CASSITGGRTDTQYF
cdr3_length: 17; v_call: TRBV11-2; clone_size: .; j_call: TRBJ1-1; d_call: .; cdr3_nt: TGTGCCAGCAGCGCAGTCGGGGGAGGAAGCATGAACACTGAAGCTTTCTTT; cdr3_aa: CASSAVGGGSMNTEAFF
cdr3_length: 15; v_call: TRBV5-1; clone_size: few; j_call: TRBJ2-7; d_call: .; cdr3_nt: TGCGCCAGCAGCGCAACGGAAAGCGGTCTGGGCGAGCAGTACTTC; cdr3_aa: CASSATESGLGEQYF
cdr3_length: 12; v_call: TRBV10-3; clone_size: .; j_call: TRBJ1-1; d_call: .; cdr3_nt: TGTGCCATCGGGGGCGGGAACACTGAAGCTTTCTTT; cdr3_aa: CAIGGGNTEAFF
cdr3_length: 14; v_call: TRBV20-1; clone_size: few; j_call: TRBJ2-3; d_call: .; cdr3_nt: TGCAGTGCTGCAGGGACGTTTAAGCCAGATACGCAGTATTTT; cdr3_aa: CSAAGTFKPDTQYF
cdr3_length: 16; v_call: TRBV7-2; clone_size: many; j_call: TRBJ2-7; d_call: TRBD1; cdr3_nt: TGTGCCAGCAGCTTATCGACCGGACAGGGGTTTAACGAGCAGTACTTC; cdr3_aa: CASSLSTGQGFNEQYF
cdr3_length: 15; v_call: TRBV20-1; clone_size: few; j_call: TRBJ2-7; d_call: TRBD1; cdr3_nt: TGCAGTGCTTTGAACCTCAGACAGGGTCGAAATGAGCAGTACTTC; cdr3_aa: CSALNLRQGRNEQYF
cdr3_length: 15; v_call: TRBV5-1; clone_size: few; j_call: TRBJ2-3; d_call: TRBD1; cdr3_nt: TGCGCCAGCAGCTCCGGGACAGGGGTAGTAGATACGCAGTATTTT; cdr3_aa: CASSSGTGVVDTQYF
cdr3_length: 17; v_call: TRBV12-3/TRBV12-4; clone_size: .; j_call: TRBJ2-2; d_call: TRBD2; cdr3_nt: TGTGCCAGCAGTCGGCTAGCGGGGGGCGCGAACACCGGGGAGCTGTTTTTT; cdr3_aa: CASSRLAGGANTGELFF
cdr3_length: 13; v_call: TRBV10-2; clone_size: .; j_call: TRBJ2-5; d_call: TRBD2; cdr3_nt: TGCTCGACACATAGCGGGGCGAGCATGTCCCAGTACTTC; cdr3_aa: CSTHSGASMSQYF
cdr3_length: 14; v_call: TRBV12-3/TRBV12-4; clone_size: few; j_call: TRBJ2-2; d_call: .; cdr3_nt: TGTGCCAGCAGTTTCGGACTAAACCCCGGGGAGCTGTTTTTT; cdr3_aa: CASSFGLNPGELFF
cdr3_length: 15; v_call: TRBV6-2/TRBV6-3; clone_size: .; j_call: TRBJ2-7; d_call: TRBD1; cdr3_nt: TGTGCCAGCTATTTTCGAGGACAGGGGTATCGCGAGCAGTACTTC; cdr3_aa: CASYFRGQGYREQYF
cdr3_length: 14; v_call: TRBV5-1; clone_size: many; j_call: TRBJ2-2; d_call: .; cdr3_nt: TGCGCCAGCAGCAGGGACTCAGGCACCGGGGAGCTGTTTTTT; cdr3_aa: CASSRDSGTGELFF
cdr3_length: 14; v_call: TRBV6-5; clone_size: few; j_call: TRBJ1-2; d_call: .; cdr3_nt: TGTGCCAGCAGTTACGGGCAGGACCTATATGGCTACACCTTC; cdr3_aa: CASSYGQDLYGYTF
cdr3_length: 15; v_call: TRBV2; clone_size: .; j_call: TRBJ2-5; d_call: .; cdr3_nt: TGTGCCAGCAGAGCGACCGGGACCCCCCGGGGGACCCAGTACTTC; cdr3_aa: CASRATGTPRGTQYF
cdr3_length: 12; v_call: TRBV2; clone_size: .; j_call: TRBJ2-1; d_call: TRBD1; cdr3_nt: TGTGCCAGCGACAGGGACTACAATGAGCAGTTCTTC; cdr3_aa: CASDRDYNEQFF
cdr3_length: 16; v_call: TRBV29-1; clone_size: few; j_call: TRBJ2-3; d_call: TRBD2; cdr3_nt: TGCAGCGTTGTCGGGACTAGCGGGAGTAAAGCAGATACGCAGTATTTT; cdr3_aa: CSVVGTSGSKADTQYF
cdr3_length: 16; v_call: TRBV5-6; clone_size: few; j_call: TRBJ2-5; d_call: TRBD2; cdr3_nt: TGTGCCAGCAGCTTGGTTGGTCGCGGGGGAGGAGAGACCCAGTACTTC; cdr3_aa: CASSLVGRGGGETQYF
cdr3_length: 14; v_call: TRBV29-1; clone_size: many; j_call: TRBJ2-1; d_call: .; cdr3_nt: TGCAGCGTTGAGCCTACAAGCTCCTACAATGAGCAGTTCTTC; cdr3_aa: CSVEPTSSYNEQFF
cdr3_length: 14; v_call: TRBV10-2; clone_size: many; j_call: TRBJ2-7; d_call: .; cdr3_nt: TGCGCCAGCAGTGATTGGGGGCACTCCTACGAGCAGTACTTC; cdr3_aa: CASSDWGHSYEQYF
cdr3_length: 14; v_call: TRBV27; clone_size: .; j_call: TRBJ2-5; d_call: .; cdr3_nt: TGTGCCAGCAGTCCCCGCTGGAGTCAAGAGACCCAGTACTTC; cdr3_aa: CASSPRWSQETQYF